Shown below are 20 T cell receptor beta chains from a single sample sequenced in a study of T cells after yellow fever vaccination. From the 5' RACE reads, TCRdb called clonotypes with MiXCR, one entry per CDR3 protein. The repertoire holds about 170,000 distinct CDR3 sequences, 9.5% to 12% seen once, with just over 35% in the top ten. Here the sequenced sample was CD8+ T cells sorted from PBMCs, taken 15 days after the yellow fever booster vaccination. These receptors were collected from a young man who received the YFV17D yellow fever vaccine.

This clonotype was seen only a few times. V usage is TRBV7-9 and J usage is TRBJ2-1, with 7 bases matching TRBD2. Germline trimming cut 5 bases from V and 3 bases from J; bases unmatched to any gene: 7. CDR3 length: 15 amino acids. CDR1 and CDR2 from the germline V gene are SEHNR and FQNEAQ (reference sequence). The CDR3 DNA is TGTGCCAGCAGCGAATGGGAGGGAGGCTACAATGAGCAGTTCTTC. It codes for CASSEWEGGYNEQFF.

The V and J genes are TRBV27 and TRBJ2-3; D remains ambiguous. In germline, CDR1 is MNHEY, CDR2 SMNVEV (reference sequence). V was pared by 3 bases and J by 1 base, with 5 bases between. This CDR3 comprises 13 residues. The CDR3 bases are TGTGCCAGCAGTTTTCTGGGCACAGATACGCAGTATTTT. Amino acids: CASSFLGTDTQYF.

In this sample, this clonotype turned up many times. The chain recombines TRBV15 with TRBJ2-3; 9 positions match TRBD2. This CDR3 is built from 16 residues. Unmatched junction bases numbered 7, after V lost 5 bases and J lost 1 base. Germline V CDR1 and CDR2: LNHNV, YYDKDF (reference sequence). The CDR3 DNA follows: TGTGCCACCAGCGGCGGGGGGGGGGTTCGCACAGATACGCAGTATTTT. Encoded protein: CATSGGGGVRTDTQYF.

This clonotype was counted only a few times. The chain has TRBV15 and TRBJ2-7; either TRBD1 or TRBD2 may fit D (5 bases each). The CDR3 spans 15 residues. The V and J ends lost 1 base and 0 bases respectively, with 10 bases between them. The germline CDR1 and CDR2 sequences are LNHNV and YYDKDF (reference sequence). CDR3 sequence reads: CATSRVWGSSYEQYF. The CDR3 DNA follows: TGTGCCACCAGCAGAGTGTGGGGGAGCTCCTACGAGCAGTACTTC.

This rearrangement joins TRBV6-1 to TRBJ2-3, with TRBD2 matching over 10 bases. Germline lookup yields CDR1 MNHNS and CDR2 SASEGT. Trimming took 3 bases from V and 3 from J; bases not matched to a gene: 9. The CDR3 has 17 residues. CDR3 sequence: CASSDLLTSGATDTQYF. The CDR3, as DNA: TGTGCCAGCAGTGACCTTTTAACTAGCGGGGCGACAGATACGCAGTATTTT.

The chain couples TRBV5-6 to TRBJ2-6, with D uncertain. Trimming took 0 bases from V and 4 from J, leaving 8 bases between them. CDR3 length equals 15 residues. CDR1 SGHDT and CDR2 YYEEEE come from the germline V gene. CDR3 sequence reads: CASSLEGYGANVLTF. The CDR3 nucleotides read TGTGCCAGCAGCTTGGAGGGATACGGGGCCAACGTCCTGACTTTC.

This clonotype was observed a few times. The chain has TRBV20-1 and TRBJ2-7, with D possibly matching TRBD1 (5 bases). The germline V gene has CDR1 DFQATT and CDR2 SNEGSKA (reference sequence). The CDR3 consists of 15 residues. Trimming stripped 1 base from V and 3 bases from J, with 16 bases between. The CDR3 bases are TGCAGTGCTAGAGGGTTAGGGGCGCTCCTCTACGAGCAGTACTTC. Translated, it gives CSARGLGALLYEQYF.

This clonotype appeared a few times. The rearrangement uses TRBV5-1 and TRBJ2-7; 9 nucleotides line up with TRBD2. This CDR3 is 13 amino acids long. Germline CDR1 is SGHRS and CDR2 is YFSETQ. With V trimmed by 5 bases and J by 3 bases, 3 bases remained unmatched. The CDR3 DNA reads as TGCGCCAGCAGGGCGGGGGGGAACTACGAGCAGTACTTC. It translates to CASRAGGNYEQYF. The whole variable domain, remainder taken from reference TRBV5-1 and TRBJ2-7, is KAGVTQTPRYLIKTRGQQVTLSCSPISGHRSVSWYQQTPGQGLQFLFEYFSETQRNKGNFPGRFSGRQFSNSRSEMNVSTLELGDSALYLCASRAGGNYEQYFGPGTRLTVT.

This clonotype was seen a handful of times. The rearrangement joins TRBV7-2 to TRBJ2-7, with D maybe TRBD2 (5 bases). Germline CDR1 reads SGHTA; CDR2 reads FQGNSA. Trimming took off 3 bases at V and 2 bases at J, with 8 bases between the two ends. This CDR3 region has 13 residues. As DNA, the CDR3 is TGTGCCAGCAGCTTTGAACTAGCCTACGAGCAGTACTTC. This encodes CASSFELAYEQYF.

This clonotype was recorded at least ten times. J is TRBJ1-1 and V is TRBV4-3; TRBD1 matches 7 bases. The V segment lost 0 bases and the J segment 3 bases; nucleotides outside the gene matches: 7. The CDR3 runs to 16 residues. Germline CDR1 LGHNA, CDR2 YSLEER. The CDR3 protein is CASSQDGAGGDTEAFF. The CDR3 bases are TGCGCCAGCAGCCAAGATGGAGCAGGGGGAGACACTGAAGCTTTCTTT.

The J gene is TRBJ2-7, the V gene TRBV7-3, with D tentatively TRBD2 (6 bases). Germline V gene data show CDR1 as SGHTA and CDR2 as FQGTGA. The CDR3 contains 15 residues. V was trimmed by 5 bases and J by 4 bases, leaving 18 bases between them. The CDR3 spells CASSPGGNGPYEQYF. CDR3 DNA sequence: TGTGCCAGCAGCCCCGGCGGGAATGGCCCTTACGAGCAGTACTTC. Full variable domain (outside the CDR3, taken from reference TRBV7-3 and TRBJ2-7): GAGVSQTPSNKVTEKGKYVELRCDPISGHTALYWYRQSLGQGPEFLIYFQGTGAADDSGLPNDRFFAVRPEGSVSTLKIQRTERGDSAVYLCASSPGGNGPYEQYFGPGTRLTVT.

This clonotype was counted only a few times. The chain carries TRBV7-8 and TRBJ2-2; D is perhaps TRBD2 (6 bases). V was clipped by 3 bases and J by 1 base, with 9 bases between them. Germline V CDR1 and CDR2: SGHVS, FQNEAQ. The CDR3 covers 15 residues. CDR3 in DNA: TGTGCCAGCAGCTTGGGACTCGGGAACACCGGGGAGCTGTTTTTT. Translation gives CASSLGLGNTGELFF.

This clonotype was picked up one time. The CDR3 sequence is CASSLALLGGTEAFF. The CDR3 DNA reads TGTGCCAGCAGCTTAGCGCTTTTGGGAGGGACTGAAGCTTTCTTT. The chain uses TRBV7-9 and TRBJ1-1; D gene uncertain. This CDR3 comprises 15 residues. Germline V gives CDR1 SEHNR, CDR2 FQNEAQ (reference sequence). The V end was cut by 0 bases, the J end by 5 bases, with 13 bases between. The full variable domain, rest sourced from reference TRBV7-9 and TRBJ1-1, is DTGVSQNPRHKITKRGQNVTFRCDPISEHNRLYWYRQTLGQGPEFLTYFQNEAQLEKSRLLSDRFSAERPKGSFSTLEIQRTEQGDSAMYLCASSLALLGGTEAFFGQGTRLTVV.

This clonotype occurred a few times. The chain combines TRBV20-1 with TRBJ1-2, with 8 bases aligning to TRBD1. The junction had 3 bases not matched to a gene; V was cut back by 4 bases and J by 2 bases. This CDR3 comprises 13 residues. Germline CDR1 and CDR2: DFQATT and SNEGSKA (reference sequence). Here the CDR3 reads CSATDRENYGYTF. CDR3 DNA: TGCAGTGCTACGGACAGGGAGAACTATGGCTACACCTTC.

This clonotype turned up a few times. This rearrangement joins TRBV15 to TRBJ2-7, with D possibly matching TRBD1 (5 bases). There are 15 residues in the CDR3. The V end was cut by 7 bases, the J end by 3 bases, with 19 bases between. Per the germline V gene, CDR1 is LNHNV and CDR2 is YYDKDF (reference sequence). The CDR3 reads CATTSEAQGFYEQYF. In nucleotides, the CDR3 is TGTGCCACCACCTCCGAAGCGCAGGGCTTCTACGAGCAGTACTTC.

This clonotype was observed a few times. The CDR3 protein is CASSLAAGDNEQFF. In nucleotides, the CDR3 is TGTGCCAGCAGCTTAGCGGCAGGGGACAATGAGCAGTTCTTC. The J gene is TRBJ2-1, the V gene TRBV7-7; D perhaps matches TRBD1 (6 bases). V shed 0 bases and J shed 5 bases, with 8 bases lying between them. CDR1 and CDR2 from the germline V gene are SSHAT and FNYEAQ (reference sequence). The CDR3 consists of 14 residues. Variable domain in full (rest from reference TRBV7-7 and TRBJ2-1): GAGVSQSPRYKVTKRGQDVTLRCDPISSHATLYWYQQALGQGPEFLTYFNYEAQPDKSGLPSDRFSAERPEGSISTLTIQRTEQRDSAMYRCASSLAAGDNEQFFGPGTRLTVL.

This sequence joins TRBV3-1 and TRBJ1-1; possibly TRBD1 for D (5 bases). The CDR3 runs 13 residues. Trimming shortened V by 4 bases and J by 9 bases, and 15 bases separated the two germline ends. Germline V gene data show CDR1 as LGHDT and CDR2 as YNNKEL (reference sequence). The CDR3, as DNA: TGTGCCAGCAGCCTCTCATTCAGGGTGAAAGCTTTCTTT. Its protein is CASSLSFRVKAFF.

This clonotype has a handful of counts. The V call is TRBV6-5, the J call TRBJ2-2, with TRBD2 matching 8 bases. Trimming cost V 5 bases and J 3 bases; bases outside gene matches: 8. Germline values: CDR1 MNHEY, CDR2 SVGAGI. CDR3 length equals 16 residues. CDR3 sequence: CASSPPGLGDTGELFF. The CDR3 nucleotides are TGTGCCAGCAGTCCACCGGGACTAGGGGACACCGGGGAGCTGTTTTTT.

This clonotype was counted many times. V usage is TRBV18 and J usage is TRBJ2-7; D not certain. V was trimmed by 0 bases and J by 3 bases, leaving 0 bases between them. CDR1 and CDR2 from the germline V gene are KGHSH and LQKENI. The CDR3 runs 11 residues. CDR3 sequence reads: CASSPPYEQYV. CDR3 nucleotides: TGTGCCAGCTCACCACCCTACGAGCAGTACGTC.

This clonotype was seen more than once but under ten times. The chain carries TRBV11-1 and TRBJ2-1; D may be TRBD1 or TRBD2 (5 bases each). Trimming stripped 6 bases from V and 4 bases from J, with 13 bases between. This CDR3 has 14 residues. Germline CDR1 is SGHAT and CDR2 is FQDESV (reference sequence). As DNA, the CDR3 is TGTGCCAGCAGGCGCGGGCCAGGGTACAATGAGCAGTTCTTC. Translating it yields CASRRGPGYNEQFF.